The present entry profiles one TCR beta chain with its context. This clonotype came up a few times. Its antigen has not been determined. Base qualities were left out, and no much larger clone turns up one base away. CDR1 and CDR2 are read off the germline V gene (reference sequence) as DFQATT and SNEGSKA. Inclusive of the bounding cysteine and phenylalanine, the CDR3 is 14 residues long. The sequence is cut down to CDR3 DNA, 42 bases in frame from base 1. V is clipped by 0 bases and J by 6 bases, and the sequence between their germline boundaries is 13 bases long. These data originate in a study of identical twins (dated by TCRdb to 2016 to 2017). In terms of the full investigation: To test whether fetal clonotypes persist, this study deep-sequenced TCR alpha and beta repertoires from monozygotic twins, from unrelated adults of various ages, and from cord blood. To rule out contamination, replicate twin experiments were performed at different times with different library preparation protocols.

Every donor was a healthy Caucasian. Three pairs of female monozygotic twins, all aged roughly 18 to 30 years, made up the twin cohort. Positive isolation kits from Invitrogen were used to isolate CD4+ and CD8+ T cell populations. The research as a whole found: Conclusions relied on cross-sectional statistical analysis, since the same donors could not be followed over many years. Excess twin sharing in beta out-of-frame sequences was weaker because fewer shared sequences lowered the signal-to-noise ratio. Zero-insertion analyses could be partly confounded by invariant T cells such as MAIT and iNKT, though diverse VJ usage argued against such confounding for most clonotypes. In monozygotic twins, recombination models systematically underestimated out-of-frame TCR alpha sharing, but the models matched the sharing seen between unrelated individuals. Compared with coincidental sharing between unrelated individuals, out-of-frame TCR alpha sequences shared between twins showed an excess of sequences with low generation probability. Fewer insertions were carried by abundant cord blood beta clonotypes, a similar but weaker trend appeared in young adult naive repertoires, and no such trend appeared in memory repertoires.

Library preparation employed 5' RACE. TCRdb shows the sequencer as Illumina HiSeq 2000. A universal primer binding site was introduced by template switching, and a unique molecular identifier was present in the final cDNA, enabling accurate counting of TCR cDNA molecules. Specific primers in the conserved constant-segment region were used to synthesize first-strand cDNA for the TCR alpha and beta chains. Each cDNA library was double barcoded, with a SMART-Mk sample barcode plus Illumina barcodes, to control for contamination. Two successive PCR steps introduced TruSeq adapter sequences along with Illumina sample barcodes. TCR alpha and beta cDNA libraries were sequenced on the Illumina HiSeq platform with custom primers. In the authors' own workflow: MiGEC was used to process raw reads and extract unique molecular identifiers, and MiXCR was used to find CDR3 positions. For each individual, recombination models were inferred using an EM algorithm with the repgenHMM and IGoR tools. Shared clonotype analysis was performed with the tcR package in R, normalizing sharing by the product of cloneset sizes. To study raw recombination without the effects of thymic and clonal selection, out-of-frame nonproductive sequences were analyzed. TCRdb's own reprocessing of the public reads used fastp at Q25 and MiXCR and kept productive beta chains. Merged by CDR3 protein, the rows form single entries marked with the most common genes and DNA. TCRdb's processing, not the study's, gives the V and J calls here. The sample yields 500,000 to 550,000 distinct CDR3 sequences; around 24% were counted once. 0.48% of the sample is in the top ten clones.

The sample was also linked to a second study, of yellow fever vaccine responses in identical twins. As the second paper documents: The authors reported that the T cell response to vaccination in identical twins appeared partly convergent and partly personalized. In identical twins, the study followed T cell clones that responded to the vaccine with precision.

The rearranged segments are TRBV20-1 and TRBJ2-3; 5 matching bases give a weak D call of TRBD1. The specimen was CD4+ T cells sorted from blood. The sequence derives from a woman younger than 35 in good health. This receptor carries the CDR3 CSARDLGPGDTQYF. The DNA sequence is given as TGCAGTGCTAGAGATCTGGGGCCTGGGGATACGCAGTATTTT.